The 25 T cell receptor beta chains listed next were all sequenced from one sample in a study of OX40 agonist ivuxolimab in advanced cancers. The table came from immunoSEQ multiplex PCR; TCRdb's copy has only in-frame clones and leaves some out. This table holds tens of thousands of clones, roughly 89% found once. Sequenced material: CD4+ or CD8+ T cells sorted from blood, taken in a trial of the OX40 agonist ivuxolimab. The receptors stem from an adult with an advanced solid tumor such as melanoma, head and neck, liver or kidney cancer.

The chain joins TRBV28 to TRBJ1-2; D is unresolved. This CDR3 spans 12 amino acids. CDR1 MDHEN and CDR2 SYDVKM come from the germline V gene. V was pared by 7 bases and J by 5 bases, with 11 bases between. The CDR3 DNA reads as TGTGCCAGCACCGCGGACGGATATGGCTACACCTTC. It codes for CASTADGYGYTF.

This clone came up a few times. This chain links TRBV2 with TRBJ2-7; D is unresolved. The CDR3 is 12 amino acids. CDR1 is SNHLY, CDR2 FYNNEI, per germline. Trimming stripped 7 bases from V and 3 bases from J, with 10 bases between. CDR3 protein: CASTVSYYEQYF. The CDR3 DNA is TGTGCCAGCACGGTGAGTTACTACGAGCAGTACTTC.

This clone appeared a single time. CDR3 bases: TGCGCCAGCAGCTTTTTCGGGGGGGAGACCCAGTACTTC. It encodes CASSFFGGETQYF. The V gene is TRBV5-1, the J gene TRBJ2-5, with TRBD2 matching over 7 bases. The CDR3 totals 13 residues. With V trimmed by 2 bases and J by 5 bases, 3 bases remained unmatched. Germline V CDR1 and CDR2: SGHRS, YFSETQ.

The DNA of the CDR3 is TGCGCCAGCAGCCAAGACAGGCAGGATGGCTACACCTTC. It specifies CASSQDRQDGYTF. The V gene is TRBV5-1, the J gene TRBJ1-2; TRBD1 might be the D (6 bases). The CDR3 runs 13 residues. In germline, CDR1 is SGHRS, CDR2 YFSETQ. Between the trimmed V and J ends, which lost 4 bases and 6 bases, there was a span of 13 bases. Together with reference TRBV5-1 and TRBJ1-2, the CDR3 gives the full variable domain: KAGVTQTPRYLIKTRGQQVTLSCSPISGHRSVSWYQQTPGQGLQFLFEYFSETQRNKGNFPGRFSGRQFSNSRSEMNVSTLELGDSALYLCASSQDRQDGYTFGSGTRLTVV.

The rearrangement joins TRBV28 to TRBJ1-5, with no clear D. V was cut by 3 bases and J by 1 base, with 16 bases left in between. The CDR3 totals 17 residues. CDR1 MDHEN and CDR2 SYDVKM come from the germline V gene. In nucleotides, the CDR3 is TGTGCCAGCAGTTTGGTAGGAGGAGCCCTAAGCAATCAGCCCCAGCATTTT. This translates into CASSLVGGALSNQPQHF.

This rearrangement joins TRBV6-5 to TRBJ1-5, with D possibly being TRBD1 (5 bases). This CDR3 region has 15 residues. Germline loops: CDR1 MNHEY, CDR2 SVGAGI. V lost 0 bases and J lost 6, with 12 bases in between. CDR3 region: CASSYSRQGGQPQHF. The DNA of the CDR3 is TGTGCCAGCAGTTACTCGAGGCAGGGAGGTCAGCCCCAGCATTTT.

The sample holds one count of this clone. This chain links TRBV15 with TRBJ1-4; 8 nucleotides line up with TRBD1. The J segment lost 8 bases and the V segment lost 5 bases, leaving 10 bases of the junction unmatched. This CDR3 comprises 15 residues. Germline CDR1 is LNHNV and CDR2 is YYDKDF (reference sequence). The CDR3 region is CATSGRTGSKEKLFF. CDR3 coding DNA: TGTGCCACCAGCGGCCGGACAGGGTCGAAGGAAAAACTGTTTTTT.

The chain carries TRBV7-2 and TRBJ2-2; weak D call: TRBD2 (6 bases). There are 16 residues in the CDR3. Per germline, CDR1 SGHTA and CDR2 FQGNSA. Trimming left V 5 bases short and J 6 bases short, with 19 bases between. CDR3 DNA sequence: TGTGCCAGCAGCCCGGCTGGTAGGGGCGGGGCCGGGGAGCTGTTTTTT. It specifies CASSPAGRGGAGELFF.

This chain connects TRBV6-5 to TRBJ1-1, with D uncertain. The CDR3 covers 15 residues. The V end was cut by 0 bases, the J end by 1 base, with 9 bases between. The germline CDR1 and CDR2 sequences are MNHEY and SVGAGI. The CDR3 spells CASSYSRTGNTEAFF. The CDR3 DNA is TGTGCCAGCAGTTACTCGCGGACGGGGAACACTGAAGCTTTCTTT.

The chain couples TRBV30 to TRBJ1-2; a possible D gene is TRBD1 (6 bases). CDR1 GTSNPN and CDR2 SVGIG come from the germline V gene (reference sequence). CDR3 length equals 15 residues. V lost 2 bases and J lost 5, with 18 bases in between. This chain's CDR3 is CAWSQGYAGRYGYTF. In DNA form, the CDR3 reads TGTGCCTGGAGTCAGGGGTACGCCGGTCGTTATGGCTACACCTTC.

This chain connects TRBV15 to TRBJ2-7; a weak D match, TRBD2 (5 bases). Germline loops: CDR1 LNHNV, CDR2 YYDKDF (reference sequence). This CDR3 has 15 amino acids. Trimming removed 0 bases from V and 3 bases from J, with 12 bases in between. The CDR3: CATSRDRRQFYEQYF. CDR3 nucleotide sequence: TGTGCCACCAGCAGAGATCGGAGGCAGTTCTACGAGCAGTACTTC. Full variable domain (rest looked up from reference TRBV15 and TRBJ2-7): DAMVIQNPRYQVTQFGKPVTLSCSQTLNHNVMYWYQQKSSQAPKLLFHYYDKDFNNEADTPDNFQSRRPNTSFCFLDIRSPGLGDTAMYLCATSRDRRQFYEQYFGPGTRLTVT.

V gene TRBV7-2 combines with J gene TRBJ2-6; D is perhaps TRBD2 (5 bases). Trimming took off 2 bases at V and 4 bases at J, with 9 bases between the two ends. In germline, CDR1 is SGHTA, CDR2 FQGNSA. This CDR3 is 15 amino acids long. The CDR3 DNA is TGTGCCAGCAGCTTAACCGGGGTAGGGGCCAACGTCCTGACTTTC. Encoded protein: CASSLTGVGANVLTF.

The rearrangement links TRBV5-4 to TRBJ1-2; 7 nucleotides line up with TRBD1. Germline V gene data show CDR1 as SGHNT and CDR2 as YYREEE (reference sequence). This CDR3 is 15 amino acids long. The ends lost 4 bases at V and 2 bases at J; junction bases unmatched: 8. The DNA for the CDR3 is TGTGCCAGCAGCCCGACGGACAGGCCCAACTATGGCTACACCTTC. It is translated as CASSPTDRPNYGYTF.

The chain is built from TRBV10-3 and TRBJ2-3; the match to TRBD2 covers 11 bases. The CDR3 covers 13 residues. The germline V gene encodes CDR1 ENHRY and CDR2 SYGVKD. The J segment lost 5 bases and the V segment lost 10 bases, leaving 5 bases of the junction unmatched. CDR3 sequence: CASSSGGQDTQYF. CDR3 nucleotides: TGTGCCAGCTCTAGCGGGGGGCAAGATACGCAGTATTTT.

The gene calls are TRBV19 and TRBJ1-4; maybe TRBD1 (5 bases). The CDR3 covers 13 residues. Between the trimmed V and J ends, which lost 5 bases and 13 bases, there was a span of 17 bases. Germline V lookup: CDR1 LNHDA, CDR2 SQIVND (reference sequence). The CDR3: CASSATTRDALFF. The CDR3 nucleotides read TGTGCCAGTAGTGCGACTACCCGGGACGCACTGTTTTTT.

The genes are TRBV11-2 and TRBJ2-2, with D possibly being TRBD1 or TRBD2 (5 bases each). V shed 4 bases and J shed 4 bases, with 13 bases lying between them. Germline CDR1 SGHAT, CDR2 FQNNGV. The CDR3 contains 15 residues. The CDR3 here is CASSWGRQSTGELFF. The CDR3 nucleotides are TGTGCCAGCAGCTGGGGGAGACAGAGCACCGGGGAGCTGTTTTTT.

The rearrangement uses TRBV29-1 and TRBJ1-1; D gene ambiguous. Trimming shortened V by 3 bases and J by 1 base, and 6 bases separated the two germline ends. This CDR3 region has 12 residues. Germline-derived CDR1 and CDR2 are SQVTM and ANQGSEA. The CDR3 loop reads CSVEGWNTEAFF. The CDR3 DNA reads TGCAGCGTTGAGGGGTGGAACACTGAAGCTTTCTTT.

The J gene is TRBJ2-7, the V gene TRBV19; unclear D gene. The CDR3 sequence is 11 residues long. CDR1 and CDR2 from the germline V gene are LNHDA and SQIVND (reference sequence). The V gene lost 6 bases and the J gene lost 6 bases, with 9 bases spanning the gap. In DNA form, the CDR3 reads TGTGCCAGTAGATTTGTGAGCGAGCAGTACTTC. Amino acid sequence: CASRFVSEQYF. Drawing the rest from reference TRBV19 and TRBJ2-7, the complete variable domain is DGGITQSPKYLFRKEGQNVTLSCEQNLNHDAMYWYRQDPGQGLRLIYYSQIVNDFQKGDIAEGYSVSREKKESFPLTVTSAQKNPTAFYLCASRFVSEQYFGPGTRLTVT.

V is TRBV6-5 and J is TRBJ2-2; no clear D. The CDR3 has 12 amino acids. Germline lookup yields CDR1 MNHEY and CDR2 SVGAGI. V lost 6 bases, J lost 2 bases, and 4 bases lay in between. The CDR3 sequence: CASSVNTGELFF. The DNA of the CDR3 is TGTGCCAGCAGCGTAAACACCGGGGAGCTGTTTTTT.

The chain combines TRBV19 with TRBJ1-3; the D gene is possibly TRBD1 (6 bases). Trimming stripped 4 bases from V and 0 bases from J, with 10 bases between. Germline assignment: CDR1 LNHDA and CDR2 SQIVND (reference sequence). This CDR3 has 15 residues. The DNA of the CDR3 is TGTGCCAGTAGTAGAGGGGACAACTCTGGAAACACCATATATTTT. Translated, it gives CASSRGDNSGNTIYF.

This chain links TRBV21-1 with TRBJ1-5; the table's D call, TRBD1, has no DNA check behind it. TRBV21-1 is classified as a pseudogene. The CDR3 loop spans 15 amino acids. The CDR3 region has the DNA TGTGCCAGCAGCAAAGGAGGGGGACCCGATCAGCCCCAGCATTTT. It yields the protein CASSKGGGPDQPQHF.

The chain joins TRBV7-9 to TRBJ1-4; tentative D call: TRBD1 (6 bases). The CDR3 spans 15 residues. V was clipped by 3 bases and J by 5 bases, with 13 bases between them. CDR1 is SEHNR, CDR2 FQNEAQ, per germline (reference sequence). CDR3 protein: CASSLVGTLNEKLFF. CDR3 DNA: TGTGCCAGCAGCTTGGTGGGGACATTAAATGAAAAACTGTTTTTT.

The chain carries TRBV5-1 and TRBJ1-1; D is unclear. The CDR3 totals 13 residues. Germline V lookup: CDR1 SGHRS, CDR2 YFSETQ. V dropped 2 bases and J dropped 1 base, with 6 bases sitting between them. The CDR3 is CASSFVPNTEAFF. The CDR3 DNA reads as TGCGCCAGCAGCTTCGTCCCGAACACTGAAGCTTTCTTT. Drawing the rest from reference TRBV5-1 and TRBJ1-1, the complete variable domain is KAGVTQTPRYLIKTRGQQVTLSCSPISGHRSVSWYQQTPGQGLQFLFEYFSETQRNKGNFPGRFSGRQFSNSRSEMNVSTLELGDSALYLCASSFVPNTEAFFGQGTRLTVV.

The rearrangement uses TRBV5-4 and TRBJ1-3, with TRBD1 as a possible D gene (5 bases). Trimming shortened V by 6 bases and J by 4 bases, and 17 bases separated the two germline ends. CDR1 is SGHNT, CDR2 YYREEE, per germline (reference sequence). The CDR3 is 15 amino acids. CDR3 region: CASTRGLSEGNTIYF. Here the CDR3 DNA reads TGTGCCAGCACCCGGGGACTTTCCGAGGGAAACACCATATATTTT.

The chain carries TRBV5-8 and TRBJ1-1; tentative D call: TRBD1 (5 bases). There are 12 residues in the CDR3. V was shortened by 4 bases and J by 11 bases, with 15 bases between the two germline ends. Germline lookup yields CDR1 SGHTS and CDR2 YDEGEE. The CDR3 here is CASSQLWGGAFF. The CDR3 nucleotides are TGTGCCAGCAGCCAACTGTGGGGCGGGGCTTTCTTT.